One sample yielded the 25 T cell receptor beta chains listed below, sequenced in a study of response to subunit inactivated influenza vaccine. TCRdb reprocessed the RT-PCR reads via MiXCR and lists one record per CDR3 protein. The repertoire holds hundreds of thousands of distinct CDR3 sequences, with more than 11% as singletons. Source: PBMCs from blood, taken approximately 15 days before vaccination. Receptor source: a man aged 50 to 60 who received an inactivated influenza vaccine.

This clonotype was seen a few times. The chain couples TRBV12-3 or TRBV12-4 to TRBJ1-1, with 7 bases fitting TRBD1. Trimming took 3 bases from V and 2 from J; bases not matched to a gene: 6. The CDR3 is 15 amino acids. The CDR3 region is CASSLSDRDNTEAFF. The CDR3 coding sequence is TGTGCCAGCAGTTTGTCAGACAGGGACAACACTGAAGCTTTCTTT.

The sample holds a few counts of this clonotype. The chain employs TRBV6-4 and TRBJ2-1, with 7 bases aligning to TRBD1. The CDR3 sequence is 16 residues long. Germline V lookup: CDR1 MRHNA, CDR2 SNTAGT. V gave up 4 bases and J gave up 4 bases; unmatched junction bases: 10. The CDR3 nucleotides read TGTGCCAGCAGTGTCTCTGGGACAGCTCATTACAATGAGCAGTTCTTC. It yields the protein CASSVSGTAHYNEQFF.

This rearrangement joins TRBV15 to TRBJ2-4; D is undetermined. The germline V gene has CDR1 LNHNV and CDR2 YYDKDF (reference sequence). There are 18 residues in the CDR3. Trimming left V 0 bases short and J 0 bases short, with 15 bases between. CDR3 nucleotide sequence: TGTGCCACCAGCAGAGAAGCAGTGTTTGCCCTAGCCAAAAACATTCAGTACTTC. Protein sequence: CATSREAVFALAKNIQYF.

This clonotype has just a few counts. This chain joins TRBV28 and TRBJ2-3; 9 positions agree with TRBD2. The CDR3 spans 15 residues. Losses at the gene ends were 7 bases for V and 0 bases for J; bases not matched to a gene: 5. The germline gives CDR1 MDHEN, CDR2 SYDVKM. In DNA, the CDR3 is TGTGCCAGCACTCCTCTAGCGGGGAGCACAGATACGCAGTATTTT. Translation: CASTPLAGSTDTQYF.

The chain joins TRBV6-2 or TRBV6-3 to TRBJ2-4; D possibly corresponds to TRBD2 (5 bases). Germline CDR1 reads MNHEY; CDR2 reads SVGEGT. The CDR3 covers 17 residues. Trimming took 5 bases from V and 1 from J, leaving 18 bases between them. Here the CDR3 reads CASSRTEVASAKNIQYF. The CDR3 DNA follows: TGTGCCAGCAGTAGAACAGAAGTAGCGTCGGCCAAAAACATTCAGTACTTC.

This clonotype was recorded at least ten times. This sequence joins TRBV29-1 and TRBJ2-7; D remains ambiguous. CDR1 and CDR2 (germline): SQVTM, ANQGSEA. This CDR3 is 12 amino acids long. V lost 4 bases to trimming and J lost 2 bases, with 9 bases between them. The CDR3 nucleotides read TGCAGCGTTGCGGTTGGGCCCTACGAGCAGTACTTC. This codes for CSVAVGPYEQYF.

The sample holds a few counts of this clonotype. The chain combines TRBV12-3 or TRBV12-4 with TRBJ2-3, with 10 bases lining up with TRBD2. With V trimmed by 3 bases and J by 3 bases, 9 bases remained unmatched. The CDR3 consists of 17 residues. The CDR3 protein is CASSLNPLAGDTDTQYF. In DNA, the CDR3 is TGTGCCAGCAGTTTGAATCCGCTAGCGGGAGATACAGATACGCAGTATTTT.

In this sample, this clonotype turned up a few times. The chain recombines TRBV6-2 or TRBV6-3 with TRBJ2-7, with D perhaps given as TRBD1 or TRBD2 (5 bases each). This CDR3 is 17 amino acids long. The germline V gene encodes CDR1 MNHEY and CDR2 SVGEGT. V lost 6 bases and J lost 2, with 23 bases in between. The CDR3 DNA is TGTGCCAGCAGCCGGCCCCTGGGACGGGTTCAAACCTACGAGCAGTACTTC. The encoded protein is CASSRPLGRVQTYEQYF.

V gene TRBV2 combines with J gene TRBJ1-5; D is perhaps TRBD1 (5 bases). Germline CDR1 reads SNHLY; CDR2 reads FYNNEI. The CDR3 sequence is 15 residues long. Trimming took 7 bases from V and 4 from J, leaving 17 bases between them. CDR3 protein: CASTRGRGGNQPQHF. The CDR3 DNA reads as TGTGCCAGCACCCGGGGACGGGGAGGGAATCAGCCCCAGCATTTT.

This clonotype was seen a few times. The rearrangement uses TRBV29-1 and TRBJ1-2; 10 positions agree with TRBD1. The germline CDR1 and CDR2 sequences are SQVTM and ANQGSEA. CDR3 size: 13 residues. V lost 6 bases, J lost 4 bases, and 5 bases stayed unmatched. CDR3 in amino acids: CSVGTGEAYGYTF. CDR3 DNA sequence: TGCAGCGTGGGGACAGGGGAGGCCTATGGCTACACCTTC.

The chain employs TRBV7-9 and TRBJ2-3, with 10 nucleotides matching TRBD1. Germline V gene sequence: CDR1 SEHNR, CDR2 FQNEAQ (reference sequence). The length of the CDR3 is 17 residues. J was trimmed by 3 bases and V by 0 bases; bases with no gene match: 6. CDR3 nucleotides: TGTGCCAGCAGCTTAGCGTTGGGACAGGGGCCAACAGATACGCAGTATTTT. It translates to CASSLALGQGPTDTQYF.

In its sample, this clonotype was seen a few times. The CDR3 nucleotides are TGCAGCGACGTGGGTGGCTACACCTTC. It specifies CSDVGGYTF. V gene TRBV29-1 combines with J gene TRBJ1-2; D remains unclear. CDR1 is SQVTM and CDR2 is ANQGSEA in the germline V gene. This CDR3 region has 9 residues. V was cut by 7 bases and J by 7 bases, with 7 bases left in between.

The rearrangement links TRBV6-2 or TRBV6-3 to TRBJ1-1; the match to TRBD1 covers 7 bases. The junction had 6 bases not matched to a gene; V was cut back by 7 bases and J by 1 base. This CDR3 is 14 amino acids long. Germline V lookup: CDR1 MNHEY, CDR2 SVGEGT. The CDR3 reads CASTLQGPNTEAFF. As DNA, the CDR3 is TGTGCCAGCACCCTACAGGGGCCGAACACTGAAGCTTTCTTT.

This clonotype was seen at least ten times. The rearrangement links TRBV2 to TRBJ1-5; unclear D gene. Trimming cost V 8 bases and J 6 bases, with 11 bases left between them. Germline CDR1 reads SNHLY; CDR2 reads FYNNEI. This CDR3 has 12 amino acids. The CDR3, as DNA: TGTGCCAGCCGGGGTTACGGTCAGCCCCAGCATTTT. This codes for CASRGYGQPQHF.

This clonotype came up many times. J is TRBJ2-2 and V is TRBV5-1, with D possibly matching TRBD2 (5 bases). The CDR3 extends over 19 amino acids. V lost 4 bases to trimming and J lost 2 bases, with 24 bases between them. Germline V gene sequence: CDR1 SGHRS, CDR2 YFSETQ. CDR3 DNA: TGCGCCAGCAGCCCTTTTGGTTCCGGACTGGACTCTAACACCGGGGAGCTGTTTTTT. This translates into CASSPFGSGLDSNTGELFF.

This clonotype was seen repeatedly, ten times or more. The rearrangement uses TRBV7-9 and TRBJ1-1; the D is unclear. The CDR3 is made up of 12 amino acids. Germline loops: CDR1 SEHNR, CDR2 FQNEAQ (reference sequence). The ends were cut back, 5 bases at V and 8 bases at J, with 12 bases in the middle. CDR3 coding DNA: TGTGCCAGCAGCCAGTCGGGTCCGGAAGCTTTCTTT. As protein: CASSQSGPEAFF.

J is TRBJ2-1 and V is TRBV5-1, with 9 bases lining up with TRBD2. The germline CDR1 and CDR2 sequences are SGHRS and YFSETQ. The CDR3 consists of 16 residues. V lost 4 bases and J lost 3; bases outside the gene matches: 8. The CDR3 region is CASSGSTSGDYNEQFF. The CDR3 coding sequence is TGCGCCAGCAGCGGGTCGACTAGCGGAGACTACAATGAGCAGTTCTTC. The full variable domain, its missing parts supplied by reference TRBV5-1 and TRBJ2-1, is KAGVTQTPRYLIKTRGQQVTLSCSPISGHRSVSWYQQTPGQGLQFLFEYFSETQRNKGNFPGRFSGRQFSNSRSEMNVSTLELGDSALYLCASSGSTSGDYNEQFFGPGTRLTVL.

This chain connects TRBV20-1 to TRBJ1-5; TRBD1 agrees at 10 bases. The V gene's germline CDR1 is DFQATT and CDR2 SNEGSKA (reference sequence). CDR3 length: 17 amino acids. V lost 3 bases to trimming and J lost 0 bases; unmatched junction nucleotides: 8. Here the CDR3 DNA reads TGCAGTGCTAGGTCAGGGACAGGGGTTGCTAGCAATCAGCCCCAGCATTTT. Its translation: CSARSGTGVASNQPQHF.

There are a few counts of this clonotype. The chain recombines TRBV20-1 with TRBJ2-1; tentatively, D is TRBD2 (6 bases). CDR1 is DFQATT and CDR2 is SNEGSKA in the germline V gene (reference sequence). Trimming stripped 0 bases from V and 10 bases from J, with 13 bases between. The CDR3 contains 13 residues. For the CDR3, the DNA is TGCAGTGCTAGAGATGGGCTAGCGAACGAGCAGTTCTTC. It yields the protein CSARDGLANEQFF.

This chain connects TRBV5-1 to TRBJ2-7, with 12 positions matching TRBD2. CDR1 and CDR2 (germline): SGHRS, YFSETQ. Trimming removed 9 bases from V and 0 bases from J; junction bases left unmatched: 4. This CDR3 has 14 amino acids. CDR3 residues: CATSTSGGSYEQYF. The CDR3 coding sequence is TGCGCCACCTCGACTAGCGGGGGCTCCTACGAGCAGTACTTC.

This clonotype was seen a few times. V usage is TRBV30 and J usage is TRBJ1-1, with no clear D. Germline assignment: CDR1 GTSNPN and CDR2 SVGIG (reference sequence). The V gene lost 3 bases and the J gene lost 4 bases, with 6 bases spanning the gap. The CDR3 spans 11 residues. In DNA form, the CDR3 reads TGTGCCTGGAGCTGGGGCACTGAAGCTTTCTTT. It specifies CAWSWGTEAFF.

Ten or more counts support this clonotype. This chain joins TRBV12-3 or TRBV12-4 and TRBJ1-2; D perhaps matches TRBD1 (6 bases). CDR3 length equals 12 residues. Trimming left V 10 bases short and J 8 bases short, with 17 bases between. The CDR3 loop reads CATLPQGTGYTF. CDR3 bases: TGTGCCACCCTACCCCAGGGGACAGGCTACACCTTC.

This clonotype was detected only a few times. This sequence joins TRBV2 and TRBJ2-5; D uncertain. This CDR3 has 12 residues. Germline V lookup: CDR1 SNHLY, CDR2 FYNNEI. The CDR3: CGVGVNQETQYF. The DNA of the CDR3 is TGTGGCGTTGGAGTTAATCAAGAGACCCAGTACTTC.

V and J are TRBV12-3 or TRBV12-4 and TRBJ2-7; 7 bases are shared with TRBD1. The CDR3 runs to 15 residues. Trimming took 6 bases from V and 2 from J; bases not matched to a gene: 10. In nucleotides, the CDR3 is TGTGCCAGCAGACAGGACAGGAGTAACGCCTACGAGCAGTACTTC. Its protein is CASRQDRSNAYEQYF.

There are a few counts of this clonotype. The chain links TRBV6-4 to TRBJ2-1; 10 bases line up with TRBD1. The length of the CDR3 is 16 residues. The junction had 0 bases not matched to a gene; V was cut back by 1 base and J by 0 bases. CDR1 MRHNA and CDR2 SNTAGT come from the germline V gene. CDR3 nucleotide sequence: TGTGCCAGCAGTGACTGGACAGGGGGCTCCTACAATGAGCAGTTCTTC. Protein: CASSDWTGGSYNEQFF.